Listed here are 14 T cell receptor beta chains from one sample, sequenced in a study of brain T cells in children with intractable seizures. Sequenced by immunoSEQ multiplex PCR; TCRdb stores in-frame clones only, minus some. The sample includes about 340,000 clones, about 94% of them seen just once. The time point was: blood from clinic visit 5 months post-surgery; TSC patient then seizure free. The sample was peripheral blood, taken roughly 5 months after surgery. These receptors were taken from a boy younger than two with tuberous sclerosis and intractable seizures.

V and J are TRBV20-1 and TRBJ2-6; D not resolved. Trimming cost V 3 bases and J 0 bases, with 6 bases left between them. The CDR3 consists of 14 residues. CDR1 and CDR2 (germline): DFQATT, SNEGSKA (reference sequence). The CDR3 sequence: CSASSSSGANVLTF. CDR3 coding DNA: TGCAGTGCTAGTAGCAGCTCTGGGGCCAACGTCCTGACTTTC.

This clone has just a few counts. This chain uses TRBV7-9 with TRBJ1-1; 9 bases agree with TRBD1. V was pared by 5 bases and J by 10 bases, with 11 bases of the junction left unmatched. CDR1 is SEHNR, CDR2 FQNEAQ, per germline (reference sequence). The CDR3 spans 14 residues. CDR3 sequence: CASSLRTGGTGAFF. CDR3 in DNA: TGTGCCAGCAGCCTCCGAACAGGGGGCACGGGAGCTTTCTTT.

This CDR3 is CATLAGDETDTQYF. In DNA form, the CDR3 reads TGTGCCACGCTAGCGGGGGACGAGACAGATACGCAGTATTTT. The rearrangement joins TRBV2 to TRBJ2-3; 10 bases line up with TRBD2. The CDR3 is 14 residues long. The V gene end was trimmed by 10 bases and the J gene end by 3 bases; junction bases not matched to a gene: 7. Looked up from germline, CDR1 is SNHLY and CDR2 is FYNNEI.

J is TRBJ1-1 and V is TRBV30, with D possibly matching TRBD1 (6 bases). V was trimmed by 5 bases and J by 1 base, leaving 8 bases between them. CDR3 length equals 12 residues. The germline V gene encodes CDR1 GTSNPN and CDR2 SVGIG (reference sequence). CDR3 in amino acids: CAWETGNTEAFF. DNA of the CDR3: TGTGCCTGGGAGACAGGGAACACTGAAGCTTTCTTT. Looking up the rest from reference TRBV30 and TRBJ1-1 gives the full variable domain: SQTIHQWPATLVQPVGSPLSLECTVEGTSNPNLYWYRQAAGRGLQLLFYSVGIGQISSEVPQNLSASRPQDRQFILSSKKLLLSDSGFYLCAWETGNTEAFFGQGTRLTVV.

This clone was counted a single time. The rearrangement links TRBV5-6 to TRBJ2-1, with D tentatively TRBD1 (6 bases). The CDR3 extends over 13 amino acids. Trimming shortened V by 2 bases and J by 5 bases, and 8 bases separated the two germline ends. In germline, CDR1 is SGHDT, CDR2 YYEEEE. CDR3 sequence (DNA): TGTGCCAGCAGCTTTCGACAGGACAATGAGCAGTTCTTC. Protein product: CASSFRQDNEQFF.

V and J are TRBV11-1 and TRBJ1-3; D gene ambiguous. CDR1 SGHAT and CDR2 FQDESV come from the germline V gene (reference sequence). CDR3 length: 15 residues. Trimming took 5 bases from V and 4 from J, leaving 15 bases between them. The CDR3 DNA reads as TGTGCCAGCAGCGCGGACGGGAAGGAAGGAAACACCATATATTTT. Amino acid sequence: CASSADGKEGNTIYF.

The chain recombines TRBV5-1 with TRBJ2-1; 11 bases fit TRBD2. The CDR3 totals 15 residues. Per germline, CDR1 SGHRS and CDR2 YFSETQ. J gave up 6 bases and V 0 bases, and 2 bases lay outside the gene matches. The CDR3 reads CASSLELAGVNEQFF. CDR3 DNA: TGCGCCAGCAGCTTGGAACTAGCGGGAGTCAATGAGCAGTTCTTC.

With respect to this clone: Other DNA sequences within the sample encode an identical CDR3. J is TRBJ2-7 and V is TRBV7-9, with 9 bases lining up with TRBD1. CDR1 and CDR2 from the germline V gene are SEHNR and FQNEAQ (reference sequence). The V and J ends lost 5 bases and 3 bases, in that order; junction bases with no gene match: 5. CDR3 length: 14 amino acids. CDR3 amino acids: CASSPDRGYYEQYF. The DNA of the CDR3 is TGTGCCAGCAGCCCGGACAGGGGTTACTACGAGCAGTACTTC.

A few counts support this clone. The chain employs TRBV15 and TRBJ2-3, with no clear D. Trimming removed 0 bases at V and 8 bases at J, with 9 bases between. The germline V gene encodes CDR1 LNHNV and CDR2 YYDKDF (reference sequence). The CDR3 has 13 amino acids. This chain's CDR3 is CATSRDSVTTQYF. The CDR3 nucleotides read TGTGCCACCAGCAGAGATTCGGTAACTACGCAGTATTTT.

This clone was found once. The CDR3 region is CASSIDLRSNTEAFF. CDR3 in DNA: TGTGCCAGTAGTATAGATCTGAGGTCGAACACTGAAGCTTTCTTT. J is TRBJ1-1 and V is TRBV19; D unresolved. Germline CDR1 and CDR2: LNHDA and SQIVND (reference sequence). Between the trimmed V and J ends, which lost 0 bases and 1 base, there was a span of 9 bases. The CDR3 consists of 15 residues.

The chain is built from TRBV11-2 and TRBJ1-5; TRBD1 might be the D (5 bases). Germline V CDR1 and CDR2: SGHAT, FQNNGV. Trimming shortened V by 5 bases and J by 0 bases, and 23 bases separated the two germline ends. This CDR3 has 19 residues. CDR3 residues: CASSAGLPTDRYSNQPQHF. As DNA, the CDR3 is TGTGCCAGCAGCGCGGGACTTCCGACAGATAGATATAGCAATCAGCCCCAGCATTTT.

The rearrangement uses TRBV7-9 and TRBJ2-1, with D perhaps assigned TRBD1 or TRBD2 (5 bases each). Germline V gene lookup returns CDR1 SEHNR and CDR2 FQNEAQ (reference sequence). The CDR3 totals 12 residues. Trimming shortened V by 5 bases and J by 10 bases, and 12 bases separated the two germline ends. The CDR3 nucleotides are TGTGCCAGCAGCCGGGGCGTAGGCGAGCAGTTCTTC. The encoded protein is CASSRGVGEQFF. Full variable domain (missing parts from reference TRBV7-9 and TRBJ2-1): DTGVSQNPRHKITKRGQNVTFRCDPISEHNRLYWYRQTLGQGPEFLTYFQNEAQLEKSRLLSDRFSAERPKGSFSTLEIQRTEQGDSAMYLCASSRGVGEQFFGPGTRLTVL.

The CDR3 DNA reads TGTGCCATCAGTGTAGGCGGGGGTAGCACAGATACGCAGTATTTT. Its translation is CAISVGGGSTDTQYF. This chain joins TRBV10-3 and TRBJ2-3, with 7 bases matching TRBD2. Germline-derived CDR1 and CDR2 are ENHRY and SYGVKD. The CDR3 covers 15 residues. V was pared by 4 bases and J by 0 bases, with 4 bases of the junction left unmatched.

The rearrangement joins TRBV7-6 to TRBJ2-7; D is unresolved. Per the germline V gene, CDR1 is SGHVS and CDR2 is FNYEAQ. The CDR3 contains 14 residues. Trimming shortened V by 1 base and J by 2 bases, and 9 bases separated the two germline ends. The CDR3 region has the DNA TGTGCCAGCAGCTTAGGTCGGGCAGCCTACGAGCAGTACTTC. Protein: CASSLGRAAYEQYF. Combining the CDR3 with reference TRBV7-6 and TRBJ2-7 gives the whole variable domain GAGVSQSPRYKVTKRGQDVALRCDPISGHVSLYWYRQALGQGPEFLTYFNYEAQQDKSGLPNDRFSAERPEGSISTLTIQRTEQRDSAMYRCASSLGRAAYEQYFGPGTRLTVT.